This T cell receptor (beta chain) was profiled in a study of T cells in Graves' hyperthyroidism and ophthalmopathy. With 4 bases clipped from V and 3 bases from J, the junction kept 9 bases outside the gene matches. Looked up from germline, CDR1 is MNHEY and CDR2 is SMNVEV (reference sequence). CDR3 size: 17 residues. This clonotype was observed many times. RNA transcripts gave rise to amplified TCR beta CDR3 regions. During a first-round RT-PCR of the TCR CDR3, the HTBI primer set was used. TCRdb re-derived calls from the multiplex PCR reads in MiXCR, one entry per CDR3 protein. In the table there are under 350,000 distinct CDR3 sequences, roughly 23% of which are singletons. Uncontrolled infection, other autoimmune disease, pregnancy or lactation excluded patients.

The TCR originated in a woman aged 45-65 years with Graves' hyperthyroidism. Sequenced input: blood. The chain couples TRBV27 to TRBJ2-3; 11 bases are a match to TRBD2. CDR3 region: CASSSGLAVMGTDTQYF. DNA for the CDR3: TGTGCCAGCAGTTCGGGACTAGCGGTCATGGGAACAGATACGCAGTATTTT.